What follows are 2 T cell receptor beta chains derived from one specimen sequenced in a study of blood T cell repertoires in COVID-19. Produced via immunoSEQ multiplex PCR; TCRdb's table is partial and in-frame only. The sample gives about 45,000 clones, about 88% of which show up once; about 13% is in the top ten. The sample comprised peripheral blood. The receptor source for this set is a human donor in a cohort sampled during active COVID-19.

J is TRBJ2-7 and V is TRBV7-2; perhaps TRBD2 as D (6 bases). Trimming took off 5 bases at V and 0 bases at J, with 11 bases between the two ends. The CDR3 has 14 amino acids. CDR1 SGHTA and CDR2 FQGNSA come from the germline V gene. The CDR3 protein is CASSRGIASYEQYF. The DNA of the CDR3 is TGTGCCAGCAGCCGGGGGATAGCCTCCTACGAGCAGTACTTC.

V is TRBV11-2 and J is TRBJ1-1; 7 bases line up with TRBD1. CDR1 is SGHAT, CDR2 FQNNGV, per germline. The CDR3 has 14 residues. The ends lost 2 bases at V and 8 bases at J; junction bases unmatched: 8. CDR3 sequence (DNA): TGTGCCAGCAGCTTAATATACAGGGGCGGGGAAGCTTTCTTT. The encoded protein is CASSLIYRGGEAFF.